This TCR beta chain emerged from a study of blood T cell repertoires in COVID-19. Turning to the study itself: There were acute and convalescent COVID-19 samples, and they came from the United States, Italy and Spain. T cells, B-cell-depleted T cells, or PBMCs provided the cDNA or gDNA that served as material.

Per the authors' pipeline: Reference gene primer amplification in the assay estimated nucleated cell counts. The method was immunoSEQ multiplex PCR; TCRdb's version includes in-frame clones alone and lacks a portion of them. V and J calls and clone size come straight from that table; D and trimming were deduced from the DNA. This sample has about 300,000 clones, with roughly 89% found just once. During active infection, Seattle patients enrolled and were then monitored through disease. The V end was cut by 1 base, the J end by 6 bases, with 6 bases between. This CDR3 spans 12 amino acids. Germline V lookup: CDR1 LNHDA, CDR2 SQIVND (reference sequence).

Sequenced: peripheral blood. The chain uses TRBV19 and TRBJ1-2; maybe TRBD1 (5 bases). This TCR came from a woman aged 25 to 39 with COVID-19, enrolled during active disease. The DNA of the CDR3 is TGTGCCAGTAGTATAGCGGGGGATGGCTACACCTTC. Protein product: CASSIAGDGYTF.